At least ten counts were recorded for the clone carrying this T cell receptor (beta chain). Its specificity is not known. On the basis of clinical symptoms, serum thyroxine and TRAb, thyroid ultrasound and orbital computed tomography, diagnoses were made. The PBMCs had their origin in approximately 10 ml of fresh peripheral blood. This sample is part of a study of T cells in Graves' hyperthyroidism and ophthalmopathy. TCR beta CDR3 regions were amplified from RNA. First-round RT-PCR targeting the TCR CDR3 was performed with the HTBI primer set. Each CDR3 protein is one row after TCRdb ran MiXCR on the multiplex PCR reads. The sample has 530,000 or so distinct CDR3 sequences, roughly 15% seen once. Findings of the study overall: The blood repertoire included most of the expanded thyroid clonotypes above 0.001.

Germline V lookup: CDR1 SGHTA, CDR2 FQGNSA. Trimming took 3 bases from V and 0 from J; bases not matched to a gene: 3. The CDR3 totals 15 residues. The chain has TRBV7-2 and TRBJ2-7; 9 bases fit TRBD2. The sample taken for sequencing was blood. This clonotype was obtained from a woman aged 18-29 years with Graves' ophthalmopathy. This CDR3 reads CASSLRAGGSYEQYF. The CDR3 DNA is TGTGCCAGCAGCTTGAGAGCGGGAGGCTCCTACGAGCAGTACTTC.